This T cell receptor beta chain originates from a study of OX40 agonist ivuxolimab in advanced cancers. Method: immunoSEQ multiplex PCR; TCRdb's copy keeps in-frame clones and lacks some. The sample consists of around 6,700 clones, roughly 77% of them appearing once. The germline gives CDR1 SGHDT, CDR2 YYEEEE. There are 16 residues in the CDR3. J gave up 10 bases and V 4 bases, and 14 bases lay outside the gene matches. This chain links TRBV5-6 with TRBJ1-4; 9 bases agree with TRBD1. The receptor was isolated from an adult with an advanced solid tumor such as melanoma, head and neck, liver or kidney cancer. This specimen consisted of CD4+ or CD8+ T cells sorted from blood, obtained in a trial of the OX40 agonist ivuxolimab. The CDR3 DNA is TGTGCCAGCAGCGACAGACGGGGGACAGGGCGCGGAAAACTGTTTTTT. This gives the protein CASSDRRGTGRGKLFF.